This T cell receptor beta chain was found in a study of T cell repertoires in cytomegalovirus infection. One entry per CDR3 protein, called by TCRdb with MiXCR from the reads. The sample holds hundreds of thousands of distinct CDR3 sequences; 31% are singletons and the top ten take around 15%. As concerns this clonotype: A read error is likely, as this CDR3 ends without the conserved phenylalanine or tryptophan.

Germline-derived CDR1 and CDR2 are KGHDR and SFDVKD. The length of the CDR3 is 13 residues. Between the trimmed V and J ends, which lost 2 bases and 7 bases, there was a span of 10 bases. The TCR originated in a human donor in good health (CMV status not recorded). Some clones in this sample may be carry-over from other donors' samples. Specimen: PBMCs. The J gene is TRBJ2-5, the V gene TRBV24-1; no reliable D call. The DNA of the CDR3 is TGTGCCACCAGTGATTCCCTTGGGTGGACCCAGTACCTC. Protein sequence: CATSDSLGWTQYL.